This TCR beta chain was sequenced for a study of T cell responses to AZD1222 COVID-19 vaccine. Looking at the study overall: The analysis combined second doses at about 4 or about 12 weeks. Study-level results: Spike was spanned by vaccine-associated CD4 TCRs, which were dominant at 160-218 and 743-854. Among the donors, most were white British and more were female, and clonal diversity was possibly underestimated.

Sequencing was performed with immunoSEQ multiplex PCR; in TCRdb, only in-frame clones are kept and a portion is missing. Here the sample spans about 92,000 clones, more than 75% being singletons. Regarding this clone: Its antigen is still unknown.

CDR1 and CDR2 (germline): LNHNV, YYDKDF (reference sequence). Trimming cost V 3 bases and J 4 bases, with 16 bases left between them. This CDR3 is built from 17 residues. Sequenced here: peripheral blood, sampled on day 0 of AZD1222 vaccination. This chain uses TRBV15 with TRBJ1-6; a weak D match, TRBD1 (5 bases). This receptor was taken from an adult in good health. The CDR3 DNA reads TGTGCCACCAGCAGGGGGGACCTGGATTTTTATAATTCACCCCTCCACTTT. Its protein product is CATSRGDLDFYNSPLHF.